This T cell receptor (beta chain) was identified in a study of blood T cell repertoires in COVID-19. Background on the study: Sources were T cells, B-cell-depleted T cells, or PBMCs; the material itself was cDNA or gDNA.

CDR1 is LGHNT, CDR2 FRNRAP, per germline. The CDR3 has 11 amino acids. Trimming took off 7 bases at V and 8 bases at J, with 9 bases between the two ends. Some clones are missing from TCRdb's copy, which holds only in-frame ones; the method was immunoSEQ multiplex PCR. The profile shows about 77,000 clones, around 76% of them singletons. The chain has TRBV12-5 and TRBJ1-5, with unresolved D. This TCR derives from a man between 65 and 85 years old with active or convalescent COVID-19. Sequencing was carried out using peripheral blood. The CDR3 spells CASAEGEPQHF. The CDR3 DNA is TGTGCTAGTGCGGAGGGAGAGCCCCAGCATTTT.